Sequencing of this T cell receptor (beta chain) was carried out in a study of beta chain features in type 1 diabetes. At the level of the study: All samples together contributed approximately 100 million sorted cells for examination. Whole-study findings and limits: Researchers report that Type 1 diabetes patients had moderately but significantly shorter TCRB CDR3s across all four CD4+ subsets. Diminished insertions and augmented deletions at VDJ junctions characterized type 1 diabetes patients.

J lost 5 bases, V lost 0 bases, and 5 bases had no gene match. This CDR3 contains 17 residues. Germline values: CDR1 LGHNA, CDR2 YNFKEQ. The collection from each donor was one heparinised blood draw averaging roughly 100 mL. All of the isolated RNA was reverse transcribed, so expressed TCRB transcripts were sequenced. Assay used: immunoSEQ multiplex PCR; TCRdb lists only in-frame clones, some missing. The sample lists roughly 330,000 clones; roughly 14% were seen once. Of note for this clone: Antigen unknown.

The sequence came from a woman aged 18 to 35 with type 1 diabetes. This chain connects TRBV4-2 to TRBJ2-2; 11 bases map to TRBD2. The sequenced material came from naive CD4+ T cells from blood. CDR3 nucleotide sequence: TGTGCCAGCAGCCAAGAAGGCCTAGCGGGAGGTACCGGGGAGCTGTTTTTT. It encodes CASSQEGLAGGTGELFF.